Presented here are 27 T cell receptor beta chains from one specimen sequenced in a study of T cells after yellow fever vaccination. One entry per CDR3 protein, called by TCRdb with MiXCR from the 5' RACE reads. The data show approximately 550,000 distinct CDR3 sequences, less than 20% seen once. Specimen: PBMCs, collected 15 days after the yellow fever booster vaccination. These receptor sequences come from a man aged 30-40 years who received the YFV17D yellow fever vaccine.

This rearrangement joins TRBV19 to TRBJ2-3, with a tentative D call TRBD2 (5 bases). Germline CDR1 reads LNHDA; CDR2 reads SQIVND (reference sequence). The germline V and J ends were trimmed by 10 bases and 5 bases, with 16 bases remaining between them. CDR3 length: 13 residues. The CDR3 DNA is TGTGCCACCAGCTCCAGGAGCGGAGATACGCAGTATTTT. It specifies CATSSRSGDTQYF.

The rearrangement links TRBV5-8 to TRBJ2-5, with 8 bases aligning to TRBD2. The CDR3 is 16 residues long. V shed 2 bases and J 2 bases; nucleotides not matched to a gene: 8. The germline CDR1 and CDR2 sequences are SGHTS and YDEGEE. The CDR3 reads CASSLSGRAGQETQYF. For the CDR3, the DNA is TGTGCCAGCAGCTTATCCGGGAGGGCCGGACAAGAGACCCAGTACTTC.

This clonotype was seen a handful of times. This rearrangement joins TRBV15 to TRBJ2-7; D is perhaps TRBD2 (6 bases). V gave up 3 bases and J gave up 7 bases, with 10 bases separating them. The germline CDR1 and CDR2 sequences are LNHNV and YYDKDF (reference sequence). This CDR3 is built from 12 residues. CDR3 sequence (DNA): TGTGCCACCAGCAGGAAAAGCGGGGAGCAGTACTTC. It yields the protein CATSRKSGEQYF. The entire variable domain, with the rest obtained from reference TRBV15 and TRBJ2-7, is as follows: DAMVIQNPRYQVTQFGKPVTLSCSQTLNHNVMYWYQQKSSQAPKLLFHYYDKDFNNEADTPDNFQSRRPNTSFCFLDIRSPGLGDTAMYLCATSRKSGEQYFGPGTRLTVT.

This clonotype has more than one count but fewer than ten. The rearrangement joins TRBV12-3 or TRBV12-4 to TRBJ1-2; D gene unclear. CDR3 length: 17 residues. V lost 7 bases and J 3 bases, leaving 24 bases between the germline ends. CDR3 protein: CASTPDHGEPHDYGYTF. CDR3 DNA sequence: TGTGCCAGCACCCCGGATCATGGGGAACCTCACGACTATGGCTACACCTTC.

This clonotype came up a few times. The chain joins TRBV12-3 or TRBV12-4 to TRBJ1-1; D ambiguous. V was trimmed by 5 bases and J by 7 bases, leaving 14 bases between them. This CDR3 region has 13 residues. The CDR3 is CASSPGPGREAFF. The DNA for the CDR3 is TGTGCCAGCAGTCCGGGCCCCGGGCGTGAAGCTTTCTTT.

This clonotype has only a few counts. V usage is TRBV14 and J usage is TRBJ2-7; D is unresolved. Trimming stripped 2 bases from V and 1 base from J, with 6 bases between. The CDR3 is 13 amino acids. CDR1 and CDR2 (germline): SGHDN, FVKESK. The CDR3 sequence: CASSQRYSYEQYF. Written as DNA, the CDR3 is TGTGCCAGCAGCCAACGATATTCCTACGAGCAGTACTTC. Variable domain in full (rest from reference TRBV14 and TRBJ2-7): EAGVTQFPSHSVIEKGQTVTLRCDPISGHDNLYWYRRVMGKEIKFLLHFVKESKQDESGMPNNRFLAERTGGTYSTLKVQPAELEDSGVYFCASSQRYSYEQYFGPGTRLTVT.

The chain uses TRBV20-1 and TRBJ2-2, with 10 bases that match TRBD2. V shed 1 base, J shed 4 bases, and the junction held 6 bases outside the gene matches. This CDR3 comprises 16 residues. Germline V CDR1 and CDR2: DFQATT, SNEGSKA (reference sequence). CDR3 residues: CSARVPGLAFTGELFF. CDR3 DNA sequence: TGCAGTGCTAGAGTTCCGGGACTAGCGTTCACCGGGGAGCTGTTTTTT.

The chain is built from TRBV5-1 and TRBJ2-1; 10 bases map to TRBD2. There are 15 residues in the CDR3. The V gene end was trimmed by 0 bases and the J gene end by 9 bases; junction bases not matched to a gene: 6. Germline-derived CDR1 and CDR2 are SGHRS and YFSETQ. The CDR3 nucleotides are TGCGCCAGCAGCTTGGAGGCCAGCGGGAGGGGTGAGCAGTTCTTC. It codes for CASSLEASGRGEQFF.

The V and J genes are TRBV6-2 or TRBV6-3 and TRBJ2-1, with TRBD1 matching over 7 bases. The CDR3 is 13 residues long. The trim removed 7 bases at V and 0 bases at J, leaving 0 bases unmatched. Germline V gene data show CDR1 as MNHEY and CDR2 as SVGEGT. The DNA for the CDR3 is TGTGCCAGCAACAGGGGCTCCTACAATGAGCAGTTCTTC. It codes for CASNRGSYNEQFF.

This chain links TRBV18 with TRBJ2-1; 10 nucleotides match TRBD2. This CDR3 has 18 amino acids. Per germline, CDR1 KGHSH and CDR2 LQKENI. V trimming: 1 base; J trimming: 5 bases; junction bases outside the gene matches: 11. The DNA for the CDR3 is TGTGCCAGCTCACCACACCACGGTAGCGGGAGGTTGGACAATGAGCAGTTCTTC. Its translation is CASSPHHGSGRLDNEQFF. Filled out from reference TRBV18 and TRBJ2-1, the complete variable domain reads NAGVMQNPRHLVRRRGQEARLRCSPMKGHSHVYWYRQLPEEGLKFMVYLQKENIIDESGMPKERFSAEFPKEGPSILRIQQVVRGDSAAYFCASSPHHGSGRLDNEQFFGPGTRLTVL.

This clonotype was picked up many times. The rearrangement joins TRBV30 to TRBJ1-1; D ambiguous. CDR1 is GTSNPN, CDR2 SVGIG, per germline (reference sequence). The CDR3 has 13 residues. V lost 2 bases, J lost 0 bases, and 7 bases lay in between. Here the CDR3 DNA reads TGTGCCTGGAGTCCACAGCTGAACACTGAAGCTTTCTTT. Its protein product is CAWSPQLNTEAFF.

The chain is built from TRBV7-2 and TRBJ2-7; the D is unclear. This CDR3 has 14 residues. CDR1 and CDR2 (germline): SGHTA, FQGNSA. V was pared by 1 base and J by 3 bases, with 10 bases between. The CDR3 spells CASSLGWRNYEQYF. The CDR3 nucleotides read TGTGCCAGCAGCTTAGGTTGGCGGAACTACGAGCAGTACTTC.

This chain uses TRBV7-2 with TRBJ2-7; 13 nucleotides match TRBD2. This CDR3 spans 15 amino acids. Germline trimming cut 5 bases from V and 2 bases from J; bases unmatched to any gene: 3. CDR1 is SGHTA, CDR2 FQGNSA, per germline. CDR3 DNA: TGTGCCAGCAGCCGGGGGACTAGCGGGACCTACGAGCAGTACTTC. Residues: CASSRGTSGTYEQYF.

This chain joins TRBV21-1 and TRBJ2-4; the table's D call TRBD1 went unverified against the DNA. TRBV21-1 is labeled a pseudogene. The CDR3 sequence is 12 residues long. The CDR3 nucleotides read TGTGCCAGCAGCCTTAGGGGGAACATTCAGTACTTC. Encoded protein: CASSLRGNIQYF.

This clonotype came up a few times. This rearrangement joins TRBV20-1 to TRBJ1-1; D might be TRBD1 (6 bases). Germline values: CDR1 DFQATT, CDR2 SNEGSKA (reference sequence). V lost 1 base and J 4 bases, leaving 10 bases between the germline ends. The CDR3 totals 13 residues. CDR3 DNA: TGCAGTGCTAGAGGGAGAGGGGGCACTGAAGCTTTCTTT. Translated, it gives CSARGRGGTEAFF.

The V gene is TRBV10-3, the J gene TRBJ2-3; maybe TRBD2 (6 bases). Per the germline V gene, CDR1 is ENHRY and CDR2 is SYGVKD. This CDR3 spans 16 amino acids. V lost 3 bases and J lost 1, with 14 bases in between. CDR3 residues: CAISDRRDLRTDTQYF. The CDR3 DNA is TGTGCCATCAGTGACCGGCGGGATCTTCGCACAGATACGCAGTATTTT.

V is TRBV20-1 and J is TRBJ1-1, with D possibly being TRBD1 (6 bases). V gave up 4 bases and J gave up 0 bases, with 15 bases separating them. The CDR3 runs to 15 residues. In germline, CDR1 is DFQATT, CDR2 SNEGSKA (reference sequence). The CDR3, as DNA: TGCAGTGCTACTCTAAAGGGACAACTGAACACTGAAGCTTTCTTT. Its translation: CSATLKGQLNTEAFF.

This clonotype occurred a few times. The rearrangement uses TRBV3-1 and TRBJ2-1; 7 bases are a match to TRBD1. The CDR3 loop spans 16 amino acids. The V gene end was trimmed by 0 bases and the J gene end by 1 base; junction bases not matched to a gene: 3. The V gene's germline CDR1 is LGHDT and CDR2 YNNKEL (reference sequence). CDR3 residues: CASSQDGQESYNEQFF. DNA for the CDR3: TGTGCCAGCAGCCAAGATGGACAGGAATCCTACAATGAGCAGTTCTTC.

The genes are TRBV9 and TRBJ2-7; a possible D gene is TRBD2 (5 bases). The V end lost 2 bases, the J end lost 6 bases, and 12 bases lay between the germline ends. The CDR3 loop spans 13 amino acids. The germline gives CDR1 SGDLS, CDR2 YYNGEE. The DNA of the CDR3 is TGTGCCAGCAGCGTTCTGGGAGATGGCGAGCAGTACTTC. This sequence encodes CASSVLGDGEQYF.

The chain uses TRBV5-6 and TRBJ2-3; 8 bases line up with TRBD2. With 2 bases clipped from V and 2 bases from J, the junction kept 4 bases outside the gene matches. Germline V lookup: CDR1 SGHDT, CDR2 YYEEEE. The CDR3 has 15 residues. CDR3 protein: CASSFSGEITDTQYF. The CDR3 DNA reads TGTGCCAGCAGCTTTAGCGGGGAGATCACAGATACGCAGTATTTT.

As to this clonotype: A read error may produce the germline difference seen at one junction end. The rearrangement links TRBV5-1 to TRBJ2-1; D is unresolved. Germline assignment: CDR1 SGHRS and CDR2 YFSETQ. This CDR3 has 15 amino acids. The CDR3 here is CASSLVSGSYDEQFF. The CDR3 DNA is TGCGCCAGCAGCTTAGTTTCGGGCTCCTACGATGAGCAGTTCTTC.

The chain combines TRBV5-1 with TRBJ2-7; the D gene could be TRBD1 or TRBD2 (5 bases each). CDR3 length equals 13 residues. The V end lost 4 bases, the J end lost 7 bases, and 15 bases lay between the germline ends. In germline, CDR1 is SGHRS, CDR2 YFSETQ. The CDR3 is CASSQPGTDEQYF. Here the CDR3 DNA reads TGCGCCAGCAGCCAACCTGGGACCGATGAGCAGTACTTC.

The chain recombines TRBV28 with TRBJ2-2; D is unresolved. This CDR3 has 12 amino acids. The V end was cut by 7 bases, the J end by 4 bases, with 7 bases between. The germline V gene has CDR1 MDHEN and CDR2 SYDVKM. The CDR3 reads CASTHRTGELFF. The CDR3 bases are TGTGCCAGCACCCACCGCACCGGGGAGCTGTTTTTT.

The chain links TRBV7-2 to TRBJ2-5; a weak D match, TRBD1 (6 bases). CDR3 length: 15 residues. The germline gives CDR1 SGHTA, CDR2 FQGNSA. Trimming pared 5 bases from V and 4 bases from J, leaving 17 bases between. CDR3 DNA sequence: TGTGCCAGCAGCATCGCCCTCACAGGGTCAGAGACCCAGTACTTC. It yields the protein CASSIALTGSETQYF. The full variable domain, in which reference TRBV7-2 and TRBJ2-5 provide the parts outside the CDR3, is GAGVSQSPSNKVTEKGKDVELRCDPISGHTALYWYRQSLGQGLEFLIYFQGNSAPDKSGLPSDRFSAERTGGSVSTLTIQRTQQEDSAVYLCASSIALTGSETQYFGPGTRLLVL.

The chain is built from TRBV12-5 and TRBJ2-3; D ambiguous. CDR1 and CDR2 (germline): LGHNT, FRNRAP. This CDR3 comprises 14 residues. V lost 0 bases and J 3 bases, leaving 7 bases between the germline ends. The CDR3 sequence is CASGLVYATDTQYF. CDR3 DNA sequence: TGTGCTAGTGGTTTGGTGTACGCGACAGATACGCAGTATTTT.

The chain combines TRBV7-2 with TRBJ2-3; D might be TRBD1 (6 bases). The V end was cut by 5 bases, the J end by 1 base, with 19 bases between. The CDR3 extends over 17 amino acids. Germline lookup yields CDR1 SGHTA and CDR2 FQGNSA. CDR3 sequence: CASSNPLTNRGTDTQYF. The CDR3 DNA sequence: TGTGCCAGCAGCAACCCCCTGACCAACAGGGGCACAGATACGCAGTATTTT.

Remarks on this clonotype: Germline is not matched at one junction end, which may reflect a read error. The chain recombines TRBV20-1 with TRBJ2-2, with D hard to call. The CDR3 contains 14 residues. CDR1 and CDR2 from the germline V gene are DFQATT and SNEGSKA (reference sequence). The DNA of the CDR3 is TGCAGTGCTAGAGCTAGATCCAACACCAGGGAGCTGTTTTTT. Encoded protein: CSARARSNTRELFF.